A selection of T cell receptor beta chains follows, all from one sample in a study of tissue T cells after allogeneic stem cell transplantation. Clones were read by immunoSEQ multiplex PCR, and TCRdb kept only the in-frame ones, dropping some. This table has 26,000 or so clones, under 95% appearing once. The sample in question was blood, obtained before transplantation. These receptors all stem from a male donor older than 55 who later had graft-versus-host disease after an allogeneic stem cell transplant. Each CDR3 is given with its conserved first and last residue. The order of the fields is clone size, J gene, V gene, D gene, CDR3 DNA, CDR3 protein. A D gene is named only where the DNA matches it firmly. Rows give clone size only sometimes, using once, few, many, or a class for an expanded clone.

clone size: NA; J gene: TRBJ1-5; V gene: TRBV30; D gene: NA; CDR3 DNA: TGTGCCTGGTCCCGTTGGGGGAAACAGCCCCAGCATTTT; CDR3 protein: CAWSRWGKQPQHF
clone size: NA; J gene: TRBJ1-5; V gene: TRBV19; D gene: NA; CDR3 DNA: TGTGCCAGTGACTTCTCTGGGGTCGGGCGACGGCCCCAGCATTTT; CDR3 protein: CASDFSGVGRRPQHF
clone size: NA; J gene: TRBJ1-2; V gene: TRBV18; D gene: NA; CDR3 DNA: TGTGCCAGCTCACGGTCAGGGCCCTATGGCTACACCTTC; CDR3 protein: CASSRSGPYGYTF
clone size: NA; J gene: TRBJ2-3; V gene: TRBV4-2; D gene: NA; CDR3 DNA: TGTGCCAGCAGCCAGGCAGGGAGAGGTAGGACAGATACGCAGTATTTT; CDR3 protein: CASSQAGRGRTDTQYF
clone size: NA; J gene: TRBJ1-1; V gene: TRBV5-4; D gene: NA; CDR3 DNA: TGTGCCAGCAGCTTGAAGGGTGTGCACACTGAAGCTTTCTTT; CDR3 protein: CASSLKGVHTEAFF
clone size: NA; J gene: TRBJ1-3; V gene: TRBV10-3; D gene: NA; CDR3 DNA: TGTGCCGTCGGAACGCTCTCTGGAAACACCATATATTTT; CDR3 protein: CAVGTLSGNTIYF
clone size: NA; J gene: TRBJ2-7; V gene: TRBV6-2/TRBV6-3; D gene: TRBD1; CDR3 DNA: TGTGCCAGCAGTTACAACGCCGGGACAGGCTACGAGCAGTACTTC; CDR3 protein: CASSYNAGTGYEQYF
clone size: NA; J gene: TRBJ2-1; V gene: TRBV5-1; D gene: TRBD2; CDR3 DNA: TGCGCCAGCAGCGGTAGCGGGGCGTTCTACAATGAGCAGTTCTTC; CDR3 protein: CASSGSGAFYNEQFF
clone size: NA; J gene: TRBJ2-7; V gene: TRBV2; D gene: NA; CDR3 DNA: TGTGCCAGCAGTGATATAAACCCGGGACCAAGACAGAACTACTTC; CDR3 protein: CASSDINPGPRQNYF
clone size: NA; J gene: TRBJ2-2; V gene: TRBV3-1/TRBV3-2; D gene: TRBD2; CDR3 DNA: TGTGCCAGCAGATATAGCGGGGGGATGCCCGGGGAGCTGTTTTTT; CDR3 protein: CASRYSGGMPGELFF
clone size: NA; J gene: TRBJ2-7; V gene: TRBV4-3; D gene: NA; CDR3 DNA: TGCGCCAGCAGCCAAGGGGGGACGGTCCCCTACGAGCAGTACTTC; CDR3 protein: CASSQGGTVPYEQYF
clone size: NA; J gene: TRBJ2-7; V gene: TRBV7-2; D gene: TRBD2; CDR3 DNA: TGTGCCAGCAGCTTAGTAGGGACTAGCGGGAGGGGAGCGGACGAGCAGTACTTC; CDR3 protein: CASSLVGTSGRGADEQYF
clone size: NA; J gene: TRBJ2-3; V gene: TRBV11-3; D gene: NA; CDR3 DNA: TGTGCCAGCAGCTTAGGGGCGGGCGATACGCAGTATTTT; CDR3 protein: CASSLGAGDTQYF
clone size: NA; J gene: TRBJ2-7; V gene: TRBV4-1; D gene: TRBD2; CDR3 DNA: TGCGCCAGCAGCCGCCTACAGGGGAGGGGACTAGCCAAAGGGGGCTACGAGCAGTACTTC; CDR3 protein: CASSRLQGRGLAKGGYEQYF
clone size: NA; J gene: TRBJ1-1; V gene: TRBV6-4; D gene: TRBD1; CDR3 DNA: TGTGCCAGTCAACTGGACAGGGGCGGTGAAGCTTTCTTT; CDR3 protein: CASQLDRGGEAFF
clone size: NA; J gene: TRBJ1-2; V gene: TRBV18; D gene: TRBD1; CDR3 DNA: TGTGCCAGCTCACGGGACAGGGGTTATGGCTACACCTTC; CDR3 protein: CASSRDRGYGYTF
clone size: NA; J gene: TRBJ1-6; V gene: TRBV7-2; D gene: NA; CDR3 DNA: TGTGCCAGCAGCGCCTACTGGTCACCCCTCCACTTT; CDR3 protein: CASSAYWSPLHF
clone size: few; J gene: TRBJ2-7; V gene: TRBV6-2/TRBV6-3; D gene: NA; CDR3 DNA: TGTGCCAGCAGTCCCGAGTGGGGGCGCGACGAGCAGTACTTC; CDR3 protein: CASSPEWGRDEQYF
clone size: NA; J gene: TRBJ1-4; V gene: TRBV6-1; D gene: NA; CDR3 DNA: TGTGCCAGCAGTGAAAGGTCCGGTGAAAAACTGTTTTTT; CDR3 protein: CASSERSGEKLFF
clone size: NA; J gene: TRBJ1-1; V gene: TRBV19; D gene: NA; CDR3 DNA: TGTGCCAGTAGAGGCCGACACCTGAACACTGAAGCTTTCTTT; CDR3 protein: CASRGRHLNTEAFF
clone size: NA; J gene: TRBJ1-4; V gene: TRBV6-5; D gene: NA; CDR3 DNA: TGTGCCAGCAAAGTATGGACGGCGACTAATGAAAAACTGTTTTTT; CDR3 protein: CASKVWTATNEKLFF
clone size: NA; J gene: TRBJ2-2; V gene: TRBV24-1; D gene: TRBD2; CDR3 DNA: TGTGCCACCAGTGACCAGACTAGCGGGAGGAGTAGGGGGGAGCTGTTTTTT; CDR3 protein: CATSDQTSGRSRGELFF
clone size: NA; J gene: TRBJ2-3; V gene: TRBV7-2; D gene: NA; CDR3 DNA: TGTGCCAGCAGCTTCGTCCCAGCAGATACGCAGTATTTT; CDR3 protein: CASSFVPADTQYF
clone size: NA; J gene: TRBJ2-5; V gene: TRBV7-8; D gene: TRBD1; CDR3 DNA: TGTGCCAGCAGCCGACAGGGTTTGGAGACCCAGTACTTC; CDR3 protein: CASSRQGLETQYF